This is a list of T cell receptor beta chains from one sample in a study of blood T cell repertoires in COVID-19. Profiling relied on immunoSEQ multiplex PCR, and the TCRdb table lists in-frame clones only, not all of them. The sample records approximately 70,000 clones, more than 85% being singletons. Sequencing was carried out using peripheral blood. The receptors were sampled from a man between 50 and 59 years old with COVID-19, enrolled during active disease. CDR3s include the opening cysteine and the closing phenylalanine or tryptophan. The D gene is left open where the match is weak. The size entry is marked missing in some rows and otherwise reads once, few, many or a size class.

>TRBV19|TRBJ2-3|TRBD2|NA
TGTGCCAGTAGTCACGGGACTAGCGGGTTTCATAGCACAGATACGCAGTATTTT
CASSHGTSGFHSTDTQYF
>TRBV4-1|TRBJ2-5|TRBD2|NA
TGCGCCAGCAGCCAACAAGCGGGAGGGGCGACCCAGTACTTC
CASSQQAGGATQYF
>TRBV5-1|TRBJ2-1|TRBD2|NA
TGCGCCAGCAGCCCCCTAGCGGGAGGGCTTAGGTTCTTC
CASSPLAGGLRFF
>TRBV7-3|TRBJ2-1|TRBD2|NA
TGTGCCAGCAGCTTAAAAGGTCCTAGCGGGAATGAGCAGTTCTTC
CASSLKGPSGNEQFF
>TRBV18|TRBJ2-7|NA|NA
TGTGCCAGCTCCCGCGACCGACAGGTCCAGGGCGAGCAGTACTTC
CASSRDRQVQGEQYF
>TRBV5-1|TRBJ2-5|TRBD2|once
TGCGCCAGCAGTACCGGGACTAGCGGGAAGGAGACCCAGTACTTC
CASSTGTSGKETQYF
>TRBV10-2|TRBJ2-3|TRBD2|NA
TGCGCCAGCAGCGATAGCGGGAGTATAGATACGCAGTATTTT
CASSDSGSIDTQYF
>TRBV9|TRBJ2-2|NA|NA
TGTGCCAGCAGCGTAGGCCTGGGAGCGGGCACCGGGGAGCTGTTTTTT
CASSVGLGAGTGELFF
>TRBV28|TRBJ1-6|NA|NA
TGTGCCAGCAGGTCGGTCGGTCTATCTAATTCACCCCTCCACTTT
CASRSVGLSNSPLHF
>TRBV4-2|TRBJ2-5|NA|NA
TGTGCCAGCAGCCCGTTGGGCAGCCACCAAGAGACCCAGTACTTC
CASSPLGSHQETQYF
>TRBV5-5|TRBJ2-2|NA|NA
TGTGCCAGCAGCTTGGCGGCGGTACCGGGGACCGGGGAGCTGTTTTTT
CASSLAAVPGTGELFF
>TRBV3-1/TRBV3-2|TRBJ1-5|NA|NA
TGTGCCAGCAGCCAGGGGGGTCCCAATCAGCCCCAGCATTTT
CASSQGGPNQPQHF
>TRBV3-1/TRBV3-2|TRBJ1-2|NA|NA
TGTGCCAGCAGCCACTCTTTCGGGTCCTATGGCTACACCTTC
CASSHSFGSYGYTF
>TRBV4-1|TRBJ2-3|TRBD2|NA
TGCGCCAGCAGCCAGAGGACTAGAGGTGATACGCAGTATTTT
CASSQRTRGDTQYF
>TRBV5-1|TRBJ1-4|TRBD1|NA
TGCGCCAGCAGCCCGGGGACAGGGGCGACTGAAAAACTGTTTTTT
CASSPGTGATEKLFF
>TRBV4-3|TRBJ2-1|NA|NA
TGCGCCAGCAGCCAAGGGAGACAGGCCTACAATGAGCAGTTCTTC
CASSQGRQAYNEQFF
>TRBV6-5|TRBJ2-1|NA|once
TGTGCCAGCAGTCCAACCTACGGGGGGCGGGAGTGGTTCTTC
CASSPTYGGREWFF
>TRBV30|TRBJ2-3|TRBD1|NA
TGTGCCTGGAGTGTACTCGGACAGGGGGATACGCAGTATTTT
CAWSVLGQGDTQYF
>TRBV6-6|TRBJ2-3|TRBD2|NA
TGTGCCAGCAGTCCTACTAGCGGGAGCTTTCCGACGGCTGCAGATACGCAGTATTTT
CASSPTSGSFPTAADTQYF
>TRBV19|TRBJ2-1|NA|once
TGTGCCAGTGGGCAACACTTACGGACCGCGGGGCAGTTCTTC
CASGQHLRTAGQFF
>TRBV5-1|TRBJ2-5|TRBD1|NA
TGCGCCAGCAGCCTCGGACAGGGGACGGGGGAGACCCAGTACTTC
CASSLGQGTGETQYF
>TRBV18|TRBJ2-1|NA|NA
TGTGCCAGCTCGTCCCTTGGAGGGAGTGGGTCCTACAATGAGCAGTTCTTC
CASSSLGGSGSYNEQFF
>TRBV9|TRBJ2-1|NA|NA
TGTGCCAGCAGCCTCTCTAGTGGCTATGAGCAGTTCTTC
CASSLSSGYEQFF
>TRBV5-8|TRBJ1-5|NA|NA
TGTGCCAGCAGCGTATATCTCGGGGGGGCGGGCAATCAGCCCCAGCATTTT
CASSVYLGGAGNQPQHF
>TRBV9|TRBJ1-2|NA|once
TGTGCCAGCAGCGGTCCCTCTAACTATGGCTACACCTTC
CASSGPSNYGYTF
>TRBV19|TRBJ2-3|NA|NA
TGTGCCAGTAGTCCTGCGGACAGTACCGCAGATACGCAGTATTTT
CASSPADSTADTQYF
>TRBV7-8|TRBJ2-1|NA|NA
TGTGCCAGCAGCTTAGGGCAGGTAGTGGGCGAGCAGTTCTTC
CASSLGQVVGEQFF
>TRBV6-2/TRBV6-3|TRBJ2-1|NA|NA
TGTGCCAGCAGTCCCGCGGTGAAGGTTTCCGATGAGCAGTTCTTC
CASSPAVKVSDEQFF
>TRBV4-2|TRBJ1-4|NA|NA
TGTGCCAGCAGCCAAGACCAGACAGGATGGAGTGAAAAACTGTTTTTT
CASSQDQTGWSEKLFF
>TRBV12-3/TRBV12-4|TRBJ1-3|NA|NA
TGTGCCAGCAGGGCCTTCTCTGGAAACACCATATATTTT
CASRAFSGNTIYF
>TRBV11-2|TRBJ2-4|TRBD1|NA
TGTGCCAGCAGCCCTGGAGCAGGGGGCATTCAGTACTTC
CASSPGAGGIQYF
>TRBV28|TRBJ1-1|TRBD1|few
TGTGCCAGCAGTCCCGGGACAGGGGTTATGAACACTGAAGCTTTCTTT
CASSPGTGVMNTEAFF
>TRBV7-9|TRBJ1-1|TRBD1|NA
TGTGCCAGCACCTTACAGGGGGCCGGCACTGAAGCTTTCTTT
CASTLQGAGTEAFF
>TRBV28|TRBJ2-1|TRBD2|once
TGTGCCAGCAGTCCCGCTCCCGGGACTAGCGTCAATGAGCAGTTCTTC
CASSPAPGTSVNEQFF
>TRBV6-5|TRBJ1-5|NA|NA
TGTGCCAGCAGCTCCTCCAGGGATCAGCCCCAGCATTTT
CASSSSRDQPQHF
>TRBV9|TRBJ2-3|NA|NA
TGTGCCAGCAGCGTCAGCGGAACTAGCACAGATACGCAGTATTTT
CASSVSGTSTDTQYF
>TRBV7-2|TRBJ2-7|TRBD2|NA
TGTGCCAGCAGCCCCGAGATAGCGGGGGGGTACGAGCAGTACTTC
CASSPEIAGGYEQYF
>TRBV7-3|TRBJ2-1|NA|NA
TGTGCCAGCAGCTTAAGGGGGGGCAAACCTCATTTCTTC
CASSLRGGKPHFF